A single sample gave rise to the 30 T cell receptor beta chains below, sequenced in a study of shared clonotypes between healthy human individuals. Generated by immunoSEQ multiplex PCR, the TCRdb table keeps only in-frame clones and is missing some. The repertoire includes about 230,000 clones, about 65% of them detected once, and around 10% sits in the top ten. Material: memory CD4+ T cells sorted from blood. Subset denoted: CD45RA-negative fraction. The receptors derive from a man aged 25 to 40 in good health.

This clone has only one observation. The chain joins TRBV10-3 to TRBJ2-1; 9 positions match TRBD2. The CDR3 runs to 17 residues. J gave up 7 bases and V 4 bases, and 14 bases lay outside the gene matches. Germline-derived CDR1 and CDR2 are ENHRY and SYGVKD. This CDR3 reads CAISVLAGTSGGNEQFF. The CDR3 DNA reads as TGTGCCATCAGTGTACTAGCGGGCACTTCTGGAGGTAATGAGCAGTTCTTC.

This clone has only a few counts. This chain uses TRBV10-3 with TRBJ2-7; 11 bases are a match to TRBD2. CDR3 size: 17 residues. Looked up from germline, CDR1 is ENHRY and CDR2 is SYGVKD. V dropped 5 bases and J dropped 2; count of bases not matched to a gene: 11. This chain's CDR3 is CAISSTTSGKSTYEQYF. The CDR3 coding sequence is TGTGCCATCAGTTCTACGACTAGCGGGAAGTCTACCTACGAGCAGTACTTC.

V usage is TRBV30 and J usage is TRBJ1-1; no reliable D call. CDR1 and CDR2 (germline): GTSNPN, SVGIG (reference sequence). V lost 2 bases and J 7 bases, leaving 14 bases between the germline ends. This CDR3 comprises 13 residues. Written as DNA, the CDR3 is TGTGCCTGGAGTTTTGGTCTCGGGGTTGAAGCTTTCTTT. This translates into CAWSFGLGVEAFF. The whole variable domain, filled in from reference TRBV30 and TRBJ1-1, reads SQTIHQWPATLVQPVGSPLSLECTVEGTSNPNLYWYRQAAGRGLQLLFYSVGIGQISSEVPQNLSASRPQDRQFILSSKKLLLSDSGFYLCAWSFGLGVEAFFGQGTRLTVV.

The chain is built from TRBV12-5 and TRBJ2-7; 9 positions match TRBD2. The germline V gene has CDR1 LGHNT and CDR2 FRNRAP. This CDR3 contains 21 residues. With 3 bases clipped from V and 0 bases from J, the junction kept 21 bases outside the gene matches. The CDR3 protein is CASGFNNTPGLATTSSYEQYF. The CDR3 region has the DNA TGTGCTAGTGGTTTTAACAATACCCCGGGACTAGCAACTACAAGCTCCTACGAGCAGTACTTC.

This clone came up a few times. The chain joins TRBV28 to TRBJ1-5, with 7 bases that match TRBD1. The V gene end was trimmed by 5 bases and the J gene end by 5 bases; junction bases not matched to a gene: 6. Germline CDR1 and CDR2: MDHEN and SYDVKM. The CDR3 sequence is 14 residues long. The CDR3 here is CASSRTGVYQPQHF. CDR3 coding DNA: TGTGCCAGCAGTAGGACAGGCGTTTATCAGCCCCAGCATTTT.

The chain recombines TRBV4-2 with TRBJ2-5, with D possibly being TRBD1 or TRBD2 (6 bases each). The germline V gene encodes CDR1 LGHNA and CDR2 YNFKEQ. V lost 0 bases and J 4 bases, leaving 12 bases between the germline ends. This CDR3 spans 15 amino acids. The CDR3: CASSQEGGRGETQYF. Here the CDR3 DNA reads TGTGCCAGCAGCCAAGAAGGGGGGCGCGGAGAGACCCAGTACTTC.

CDR3 sequence reads: CASSFSLEGYTF. CDR3 bases: TGTGCCAGCAGCTTTTCACTTGAGGGCTACACCTTC. V is TRBV7-2 and J is TRBJ1-2; unclear D gene. CDR1 SGHTA and CDR2 FQGNSA come from the germline V gene. Between the trimmed V and J ends, which lost 3 bases and 8 bases, there was a span of 10 bases. CDR3 size: 12 residues.

The chain links TRBV10-1 to TRBJ2-1, with D perhaps matching TRBD2 (6 bases). The CDR3 has 13 residues. Trimming shortened V by 5 bases and J by 7 bases, and 12 bases separated the two germline ends. Germline V lookup: CDR1 WNHNN, CDR2 SYGVQD (reference sequence). Here the CDR3 reads CASSRREGNEQFF. The CDR3 bases are TGCGCCAGCAGTCGGCGGGAAGGGAATGAGCAGTTCTTC.

The gene calls are TRBV9 and TRBJ2-3; tentative D call: TRBD1 (5 bases). The CDR3 loop spans 15 amino acids. CDR1 is SGDLS and CDR2 is YYNGEE in the germline V gene. Trimming cost V 0 bases and J 3 bases, with 11 bases left between them. CDR3 in DNA: TGTGCCAGCAGCGTAGAGGGCAGGGCGACAGATACGCAGTATTTT. It codes for CASSVEGRATDTQYF.

The V and J genes are TRBV19 and TRBJ1-5; D might be TRBD1 (6 bases). The ends were cut back, 2 bases at V and 0 bases at J, with 8 bases in the middle. The CDR3 is 15 amino acids. Germline V gene data show CDR1 as LNHDA and CDR2 as SQIVND (reference sequence). In DNA form, the CDR3 reads TGTGCCAGTAGTATATTCAGGGGTAGCAATCAGCCCCAGCATTTT. Protein: CASSIFRGSNQPQHF.

V is TRBV7-2 and J is TRBJ2-7; 13 bases match TRBD2. Germline values: CDR1 SGHTA, CDR2 FQGNSA. This CDR3 has 15 residues. After removal of 5 bases from V and 1 base from J, the junction contained 2 bases not matched to a gene. The CDR3, as DNA: TGTGCCAGCAGCCGGGGACTAGCGGGGTCCTACGAGCAGTACTTC. This translates into CASSRGLAGSYEQYF.

This clone has a single count. The rearrangement joins TRBV5-6 to TRBJ1-3; D is undetermined. This CDR3 comprises 15 residues. Trimming took 4 bases from V and 0 from J, leaving 11 bases between them. Germline V gene lookup returns CDR1 SGHDT and CDR2 YYEEEE. The DNA of the CDR3 is TGTGCCAGCAGCGACACCGGCCACTCTGGAAACACCATATATTTT. Its protein is CASSDTGHSGNTIYF.

This clone has only a few counts. The chain has TRBV4-1 and TRBJ2-3; 12 bases are shared with TRBD2. With 0 bases clipped from V and 2 bases from J, the junction kept 9 bases outside the gene matches. Germline V gene data show CDR1 as MGHRA and CDR2 as YSYEKL. The CDR3 totals 19 residues. Written as DNA, the CDR3 is TGCGCCAGCAGCCAAGATAGGGCGGCTAGCGGGAGGGACACAGATACGCAGTATTTT. Protein product: CASSQDRAASGRDTDTQYF.

The J gene is TRBJ2-7, the V gene TRBV5-1, with a possible D match to TRBD2 (5 bases). The V and J ends lost 4 bases and 6 bases respectively, with 11 bases between them. This CDR3 contains 12 residues. Germline CDR1 SGHRS, CDR2 YFSETQ. CDR3 sequence (DNA): TGCGCCAGCAGCGCCGCGGGTTCCGAGCAGTACTTC. Its protein product is CASSAAGSEQYF.

This clone was recorded many times. The same CDR3 can be traced to other DNA sequences in this sample. V and J are TRBV29-1 and TRBJ2-2; weak D call: TRBD1 (5 bases). The CDR3 consists of 14 residues. CDR1 and CDR2 from the germline V gene are SQVTM and ANQGSEA. The germline V and J ends were trimmed by 4 bases and 0 bases, with 9 bases remaining between them. CDR3 in DNA: TGCAGCGTTGTGGGCAGGGCGAACACCGGGGAGCTGTTTTTT. This codes for CSVVGRANTGELFF.

The V and J genes are TRBV18 and TRBJ1-1; no definite D call. V was cut by 2 bases and J by 3 bases, with 16 bases left in between. Germline CDR1 and CDR2: KGHSH and LQKENI. CDR3 size: 16 residues. CDR3 sequence (DNA): TGTGCCAGCTCACCATTACCTACACAGATGGACACTGAAGCTTTCTTT. This gives the protein CASSPLPTQMDTEAFF.

About this clone itself: A much bigger clone sits one base away, suggesting this may be a read error. The V gene is TRBV28, the J gene TRBJ1-1; D gene ambiguous. The CDR3 has 12 residues. Deletions cut 2 bases from V and 0 bases from J, with 1 base between. CDR1 is MDHEN and CDR2 is SYDVKM in the germline V gene. As DNA, the CDR3 is TGTGCCAGCAGTTTAATGAACACTGAAGCTTTCTTT. Its translation: CASSLMNTEAFF.

Only a few counts were recorded for this clone. V and J are TRBV6-5 and TRBJ2-1, with 7 positions matching TRBD2. Germline V gene lookup returns CDR1 MNHEY and CDR2 SVGAGI. The CDR3 length is 14 residues. With V trimmed by 7 bases and J by 4 bases, 7 bases remained unmatched. In DNA form, the CDR3 reads TGTGCCAGCAAGCGGGACGATACTTACAATGAGCAGTTCTTC. Its translation is CASKRDDTYNEQFF.

J is TRBJ2-1 and V is TRBV4-1, with D unclear. CDR3 length: 14 residues. Trimming cost V 1 base and J 6 bases, with 10 bases left between them. The germline V gene encodes CDR1 MGHRA and CDR2 YSYEKL. The CDR3, as DNA: TGCGCCAGCAGCCAAGTTGTGACAACCAATGAGCAGTTCTTC. Protein: CASSQVVTTNEQFF.

The rearrangement joins TRBV25-1 to TRBJ2-1; D ambiguous. The V end was cut by 4 bases, the J end by 5 bases, with 9 bases between. CDR3 length: 13 amino acids. CDR1 is MGHDK, CDR2 SYGVNS, per germline. In nucleotides, the CDR3 is TGTGCCAGCAGTGCAGTTTTAGACAATGAGCAGTTCTTC. It translates to CASSAVLDNEQFF.

V is TRBV4-1 and J is TRBJ1-3, with D unclear. Germline CDR1 MGHRA, CDR2 YSYEKL. This CDR3 contains 16 residues. V was trimmed by 1 base and J by 0 bases, leaving 10 bases between them. CDR3 in amino acids: CASSQGRGNSGNTIYF. For the CDR3, the DNA is TGCGCCAGCAGCCAAGGACGTGGGAACTCTGGAAACACCATATATTTT.

V is TRBV5-1 and J is TRBJ2-1, with a possible D match to TRBD1 (6 bases). CDR3 length: 19 residues. The ends were cut back, 2 bases at V and 2 bases at J, with 23 bases in the middle. Germline V gene sequence: CDR1 SGHRS, CDR2 YFSETQ. CDR3 region: CASSFPIRGSPVTYNEQFF. The CDR3 bases are TGCGCCAGCAGCTTCCCGATCAGGGGTAGCCCTGTTACCTACAATGAGCAGTTCTTC.

The rearrangement uses TRBV7-9 and TRBJ2-5; TRBD2 matches 16 bases. This CDR3 has 16 residues. Germline CDR1 is SEHNR and CDR2 is FQNEAQ (reference sequence). The V gene end was trimmed by 4 bases and the J gene end by 3 bases; junction bases not matched to a gene: 2. The CDR3 nucleotides read TGTGCCAGCAGCTCGGGACTAGCGGGAGGGGAAGAGACCCAGTACTTC. Translating it yields CASSSGLAGGEETQYF.

The J gene is TRBJ1-1, the V gene TRBV6-5; a possible D gene is TRBD1 (5 bases). This CDR3 has 11 amino acids. Germline V gene data show CDR1 as MNHEY and CDR2 as SVGAGI. Trimming cost V 5 bases and J 12 bases, with 13 bases left between them. CDR3 amino acids: CASSLDRKTFF. CDR3 coding DNA: TGTGCCAGCAGTCTAGACAGAAAAACTTTCTTT.

This clone was observed many times. The same CDR3 is also encoded by other DNA sequences in this sample. J is TRBJ2-1 and V is TRBV10-2, with 7 bases matching TRBD2. This CDR3 is built from 14 residues. Germline V gives CDR1 WSHSY, CDR2 SAAADI. The V gene end was trimmed by 4 bases and the J gene end by 6 bases; junction bases not matched to a gene: 6. As DNA, the CDR3 is TGCGCCAGCAGTGGGCGGGAGTACCGCAATGAGCAGTTCTTC. This gives the protein CASSGREYRNEQFF.

J is TRBJ1-4 and V is TRBV7-9, with a tentative D call TRBD1 (6 bases). Trimming removed 5 bases at V and 5 bases at J, with 15 bases between. Germline assignment: CDR1 SEHNR and CDR2 FQNEAQ (reference sequence). This CDR3 contains 15 residues. The CDR3 protein is CASSRQDSGNEKLFF. DNA for the CDR3: TGTGCCAGCAGCCGTCAGGACAGTGGCAATGAAAAACTGTTTTTT.

V usage is TRBV12-1 and J usage is TRBJ2-3; TRBD2, the table's D call, was not compared with the DNA. TRBV12-1 is flagged as a pseudogene. This CDR3 spans 16 amino acids. The CDR3 bases are TGTGCCAGCAGCTTTGCACTAGCCACTAGCACAGATACGCAGTATTTT. Amino acid sequence: CASSFALATSTDTQYF.

The chain combines TRBV18 with TRBJ1-2, with 7 bases that match TRBD1. Germline V gene lookup returns CDR1 KGHSH and CDR2 LQKENI. After removal of 7 bases from V and 8 bases from J, the junction contained 7 bases not matched to a gene. The CDR3 consists of 12 residues. The CDR3: CASLSGTVGYTF. The CDR3 DNA reads as TGTGCCAGCTTATCCGGGACAGTCGGCTACACCTTC.

The rearrangement uses TRBV2 and TRBJ2-3; TRBD1 matches at 10 bases. The CDR3 totals 15 residues. The germline gives CDR1 SNHLY, CDR2 FYNNEI. With V trimmed by 6 bases and J by 4 bases, 7 bases remained unmatched. The CDR3 here is CASRTGGFVADTQYF. CDR3 in DNA: TGTGCCAGCAGGACAGGGGGCTTTGTGGCAGATACGCAGTATTTT.

The chain is built from TRBV21-1 and TRBJ2-3; the DNA was not compared with TRBD2, the D call given in the table. TRBV21-1 is tagged as a pseudogene. This CDR3 is built from 14 residues. CDR3 nucleotides: TGTGCCAGCCTAAGCCCCTGGGGGGCAGATACGCAGTATTTT. Encoded protein: CASLSPWGADTQYF.